This T cell receptor (beta chain) was profiled in a study of shared clonotypes between healthy human individuals. This CDR3 has 13 amino acids. Germline assignment: CDR1 SGHRS and CDR2 YFSETQ. Trimming left V 5 bases short and J 6 bases short, with 13 bases between. Clones were sequenced by immunoSEQ multiplex PCR, and TCRdb holds only the in-frame ones, with some missing. The table includes around 1.4 million clones, around 98.5% detected once. This receptor was identified in a man aged 25 to 40 in good health. Sequencing input: naive CD4+ T cells sorted from blood. Subset noted: CD45RA+ positively selected. This sequence joins TRBV5-1 and TRBJ2-3; D is unclear. CDR3 bases: TGCGCCAGCAGAGACGGGTCTCCCGATACGCAGTATTTT. This codes for CASRDGSPDTQYF.